Below, 10 T cell receptor beta chains from the same sample are listed, as sequenced in a study of blood T cell repertoires in COVID-19. The assay was immunoSEQ multiplex PCR, and TCRdb's table has in-frame clones only and misses some. The sample lists 200,000 or so clones; around three quarters were seen once. Source material: peripheral blood. Receptors were obtained from a man in his 60s with active or convalescent COVID-19.

This chain uses TRBV30 with TRBJ2-7; 8 bases fit TRBD1. Germline CDR1 is GTSNPN and CDR2 is SVGIG (reference sequence). CDR3 size: 16 residues. Trimming cost V 0 bases and J 2 bases; bases outside gene matches: 9. In DNA form, the CDR3 reads TGTGCCTGGAGTGTAATAAAGACAGGGGACCCCTACGAGCAGTACTTC. Amino acid sequence: CAWSVIKTGDPYEQYF. Drawing the rest from reference TRBV30 and TRBJ2-7, the complete variable domain is SQTIHQWPATLVQPVGSPLSLECTVEGTSNPNLYWYRQAAGRGLQLLFYSVGIGQISSEVPQNLSASRPQDRQFILSSKKLLLSDSGFYLCAWSVIKTGDPYEQYFGPGTRLTVT.

The chain recombines TRBV2 with TRBJ2-7; D may be TRBD2 (6 bases). The CDR3 has 13 residues. Trimming took off 6 bases at V and 5 bases at J, with 14 bases between the two ends. Germline-derived CDR1 and CDR2 are SNHLY and FYNNEI. The CDR3 sequence is CASSPTSTHEQYF. For the CDR3, the DNA is TGTGCCAGCAGCCCTACTAGCACCCACGAGCAGTACTTC.

The chain uses TRBV28 and TRBJ2-7; 8 bases line up with TRBD1. CDR1 and CDR2 from the germline V gene are MDHEN and SYDVKM. This CDR3 is built from 22 residues. Germline trimming cut 3 bases from V and 3 bases from J; bases unmatched to any gene: 28. The CDR3 region is CASSFGDTLRRQGPRGGYEQYF. The CDR3 DNA is TGTGCCAGCAGTTTTGGGGACACTCTACGGAGACAGGGGCCCCGAGGGGGCTACGAGCAGTACTTC.

The CDR3 is CASSLDGTYAYEQYF. The CDR3 DNA is TGCGCCAGCAGCTTGGACGGGACATACGCCTACGAGCAGTACTTC. The V gene is TRBV5-1, the J gene TRBJ2-7; D possibly corresponds to TRBD1 (6 bases). This CDR3 spans 15 amino acids. The V end lost 0 bases, the J end lost 2 bases, and 12 bases lay between the germline ends. From germline, CDR1 is SGHRS and CDR2 YFSETQ.

The V gene is TRBV30, the J gene TRBJ1-3, with D tentatively TRBD1 (5 bases). CDR3 length: 14 residues. Trimming stripped 5 bases from V and 0 bases from J, with 11 bases between. The germline V gene encodes CDR1 GTSNPN and CDR2 SVGIG (reference sequence). CDR3 bases: TGTGCCTGGCGTTTCGGGGGCTCTGGAAACACCATATATTTT. Amino acid sequence: CAWRFGGSGNTIYF.

V and J are TRBV5-1 and TRBJ2-7, with 8 positions matching TRBD2. This CDR3 spans 14 amino acids. V was clipped by 3 bases and J by 6 bases; unmatched bases: 8. The germline gives CDR1 SGHRS, CDR2 YFSETQ. The DNA of the CDR3 is TGCGCCAGCAGCTCTTCCGGGACTAGTCGCGAGCAGTACTTC. It is translated as CASSSSGTSREQYF.

This clone showed up just a few times. Other DNA variants within this sample encode the same CDR3. V gene TRBV27 combines with J gene TRBJ1-2; no clear D gene. Trimming removed 2 bases at V and 2 bases at J, with 6 bases between. The CDR3 consists of 13 residues. Germline CDR1 is MNHEY and CDR2 is SMNVEV (reference sequence). Here the CDR3 DNA reads TGTGCCAGCAGTTTACGAGAGAACTATGGCTACACCTTC. This gives the protein CASSLRENYGYTF.

This chain connects TRBV4-3 to TRBJ2-3, with 7 bases aligning to TRBD2. The CDR3 is made up of 16 amino acids. The germline CDR1 and CDR2 sequences are LGHNA and YSLEER. V shed 4 bases, J shed 3 bases, and the junction held 10 bases outside the gene matches. The CDR3, as DNA: TGCGCCAGCAGCCGCAGCGAGCTAGCGGAAACAGATACGCAGTATTTT. It specifies CASSRSELAETDTQYF.

In its sample, this clone was seen a few times. CDR3 nucleotide sequence: TGTGCCAGCAGAGGGGACAGAACAAATAATTCACCCCTCCACTTT. It encodes CASRGDRTNNSPLHF. The chain joins TRBV2 to TRBJ1-6, with 7 bases aligning to TRBD1. There are 15 residues in the CDR3. J was trimmed by 5 bases and V by 6 bases; bases with no gene match: 7. CDR1 SNHLY and CDR2 FYNNEI come from the germline V gene.

The gene calls are TRBV10-3 and TRBJ1-2; TRBD1 is a possible D gene (6 bases). V gave up 10 bases and J gave up 4 bases, with 16 bases separating them. This CDR3 is 13 amino acids long. Germline loops: CDR1 ENHRY, CDR2 SYGVKD. The CDR3 is CATQPGQAYGYTF. In DNA form, the CDR3 reads TGTGCCACTCAACCGGGACAAGCCTATGGCTACACCTTC.